This T cell receptor beta chain came from a study of T cells in Graves' hyperthyroidism and ophthalmopathy. The CDR3 consists of 13 residues. Germline assignment: CDR1 SGDLS and CDR2 YYNGEE. V lost 4 bases, J lost 2 bases, and 8 bases lay in between. In this sample, this clonotype turned up a few times. Amplified TCR beta CDR3 regions came from RNA transcripts. The HTBI primer set drove a first-round RT-PCR of the TCR CDR3. TCRdb ran MiXCR on the multiplex PCR reads and lists one entry per CDR3 protein. The profile shows some 720,000 distinct CDR3 sequences, about 16% of them singletons. V usage is TRBV9 and J usage is TRBJ2-3; D is unresolved. The specimen sequenced was blood. The receptor comes from a man younger than 30 with Graves' hyperthyroidism. CDR3 region: CASSSWDTDTQYF. Here the CDR3 DNA reads TGTGCCAGCAGCTCCTGGGACACAGATACGCAGTATTTT.